Listed below are T cell receptor beta chains from one sample, sequenced in a study of T cell clones after liver transplantation. Libraries were prepared by immunoSEQ multiplex PCR; TCRdb keeps only in-frame clonotypes and omits some of them. The repertoire holds tens of thousands of clones, with 80% to 95% as singletons. This sample comprised CD4+ T cells from blood, obtained less than 27 months after liver transplant. The receptors originated from a human patient who received a liver transplant. Part of the T cells may come from the graft donor. Both conserved end residues are part of each CDR3. The D gene is left open where the match is weak. The listing skips clone size in some rows; elsewhere it reads once, few, many or a size class.

length: 15; V: TRBV7-3; D: -; size: -; J: TRBJ2-5; DNA: TGTGCCAGCAGCTTAACCCCCGGGTTGCAAGAGACCCAGTACTTC; CDR3: CASSLTPGLQETQYF
length: 12; V: TRBV25-1; D: -; size: -; J: TRBJ2-7; DNA: TGTGCCAGCCAGGGACTCATCTACGAGCAGTACTTC; CDR3: CASQGLIYEQYF
length: 15; V: TRBV5-4; D: -; size: -; J: TRBJ1-1; DNA: TGTGCCAGCAGCAAAAATGGACGGGGGAACACTGAAGCTTTCTTT; CDR3: CASSKNGRGNTEAFF
length: 12; V: TRBV19; D: -; size: -; J: TRBJ1-2; DNA: TGTGCCAGTAGTATAAGGACCTATGGCTACACCTTC; CDR3: CASSIRTYGYTF
length: 11; V: TRBV5-1; D: -; size: -; J: TRBJ2-1; DNA: TGCGCCAGCAGCTTAAGCAATGAGCAGTTCTTC; CDR3: CASSLSNEQFF
length: 17; V: TRBV13; D: -; size: -; J: TRBJ2-3; DNA: TGTGCCAGCAGCTTAGGCCTAACCAGTACAAATCCAGATACGCAGTATTTT; CDR3: CASSLGLTSTNPDTQYF
length: 14; V: TRBV11-3; D: -; size: -; J: TRBJ2-7; DNA: TGTGCCAGCAGCTCGACTAGGGTGACGTACGAGCAGTACTTC; CDR3: CASSSTRVTYEQYF
length: 14; V: TRBV11-2; D: TRBD2; size: -; J: TRBJ2-7; DNA: TGTGCCAGCAGCAGGACTAGCGCTAACTACGAGCAGTACTTC; CDR3: CASSRTSANYEQYF
length: 17; V: TRBV19; D: -; size: -; J: TRBJ1-2; DNA: TGTGCCAGTAGTATCCCCCGCCTAAGTGGCCTTAACTATGGCTACACCTTC; CDR3: CASSIPRLSGLNYGYTF
length: 15; V: TRBV6-1; D: TRBD1; size: -; J: TRBJ1-2; DNA: TGTGCCAGCAGTGCTTCCACAGGGGCCGGCTATGGCTACACCTTC; CDR3: CASSASTGAGYGYTF
length: 15; V: TRBV27; D: TRBD2; size: -; J: TRBJ2-1; DNA: TGTGCCAGCAGTTTGTATAGCGGGAGGATTAATGAGCAGTTCTTC; CDR3: CASSLYSGRINEQFF
length: 13; V: TRBV6-5; D: -; size: -; J: TRBJ2-7; DNA: TGTGCCAGTTTGCGCCTTGGCTCCTACGAGCAGTACTTC; CDR3: CASLRLGSYEQYF
length: 14; V: TRBV28; D: -; size: -; J: TRBJ2-1; DNA: TGTGCCAGCAGTTCCCCGGGACTCGAACGTGAGCAGTTCTTC; CDR3: CASSSPGLEREQFF
length: 15; V: TRBV5-1; D: TRBD2; size: -; J: TRBJ2-1; DNA: TGCGCCAGCAGCATACTAGCGGGAGCGGGGAATGAGCAGTTCTTC; CDR3: CASSILAGAGNEQFF
length: 14; V: TRBV5-1; D: -; size: once; J: TRBJ2-1; DNA: TGCGCCAGCAGCTTGTTCCAGGGCGACAATGAGCAGTTCTTC; CDR3: CASSLFQGDNEQFF
length: 15; V: TRBV6-5; D: TRBD1; size: medium-sized; J: TRBJ1-5; DNA: TGTGCCAGCAGTTACCAGGGGGCGCAAGGTCAGCCCCAGCATTTT; CDR3: CASSYQGAQGQPQHF
length: 15; V: TRBV19; D: TRBD1; size: -; J: TRBJ2-2; DNA: TGTGCCAGCACGCCGGACAGGGGAAAGGCCGGGGAGCTGTTTTTT; CDR3: CASTPDRGKAGELFF
length: 15; V: TRBV9; D: TRBD2; size: -; J: TRBJ2-2; DNA: TGTGCCAGCAGCGTAGTGCCTAGCGGCGGCGGGGAGCTGTTTTTT; CDR3: CASSVVPSGGGELFF
length: 14; V: TRBV19; D: TRBD1; size: -; J: TRBJ2-3; DNA: TGTGCCACATACCGGGACAGCAACACAGATACGCAGTATTTT; CDR3: CATYRDSNTDTQYF
length: 13; V: TRBV19; D: TRBD1; size: few; J: TRBJ1-2; DNA: TGTGCCACGCTTGGACAGGGAGGCTATGGCTACACCTTC; CDR3: CATLGQGGYGYTF
length: 17; V: TRBV9; D: -; size: -; J: TRBJ1-4; DNA: TGTGCCAGCAGCGCCGGAGGGCCAGGGGAGGCTAATGAAAAACTGTTTTTT; CDR3: CASSAGGPGEANEKLFF
length: 16; V: TRBV27; D: TRBD1; size: -; J: TRBJ2-1; DNA: TGTGCCAGCAGATGGACAGGGAGGAGCTCCTACAATGAGCAGTTCTTC; CDR3: CASRWTGRSSYNEQFF
length: 13; V: TRBV5-1; D: TRBD1; size: -; J: TRBJ1-2; DNA: TGCGCCAGCAGCCCCCTGGACAGGGCCGGCTACACCTTC; CDR3: CASSPLDRAGYTF
length: 13; V: TRBV29-1; D: TRBD1; size: -; J: TRBJ1-2; DNA: TGCAGCGTTGAACCGACAGGGTTCTATGGCTACACCTTC; CDR3: CSVEPTGFYGYTF
length: 15; V: TRBV25-1; D: -; size: -; J: TRBJ1-4; DNA: TGTGCCAGCAGTGACCCCCGGGGGGTGAATGAAAAACTGTTTTTT; CDR3: CASSDPRGVNEKLFF
length: 17; V: TRBV7-7; D: -; size: -; J: TRBJ1-3; DNA: TGTGCTAGCAGCCCAAGCGGGGGAGGGGGTCCTGGAAACACCATATATTTT; CDR3: CASSPSGGGGPGNTIYF
length: 15; V: TRBV15; D: -; size: -; J: TRBJ2-7; DNA: TGTGCCACCAGCAGGGGAACAGGTATCTCCTACGAGCAGTACTTC; CDR3: CATSRGTGISYEQYF
length: 14; V: TRBV27; D: -; size: -; J: TRBJ1-1; DNA: TGTGCCAGCAGTATAATCCGGGGCCGGACTGAAGCTTTCTTT; CDR3: CASSIIRGRTEAFF
length: 16; V: TRBV11-2; D: TRBD1; size: -; J: TRBJ2-5; DNA: TGTGCCAGCAGCTTAGGCTCCGGGACAGAACAAGAGACCCAGTACTTC; CDR3: CASSLGSGTEQETQYF
length: 14; V: TRBV18; D: TRBD1; size: -; J: TRBJ2-7; DNA: TGTGCCAGCTCACCGGGACAGGGGGCCTACGAGCAGTACTTC; CDR3: CASSPGQGAYEQYF
length: 11; V: TRBV28; D: -; size: -; J: TRBJ1-2; DNA: TGTGCCAGCAGTGCCGAATATGGCTACACCTTC; CDR3: CASSAEYGYTF
length: 13; V: TRBV18; D: -; size: -; J: TRBJ1-5; DNA: TGTGCCAGCTCACCACCGGGGGGTCAGCCCCAGCATTTT; CDR3: CASSPPGGQPQHF
length: 14; V: TRBV10-3; D: TRBD2; size: -; J: TRBJ2-1; DNA: TGTGCCATCACCTCGGGGAGGGTAGGGGATGAGCAGTTCTTC; CDR3: CAITSGRVGDEQFF
length: 16; V: TRBV5-1; D: TRBD2; size: -; J: TRBJ2-1; DNA: TGCGCCAGCAGCTTGGGGACTAGCGGGATCTACAATGAGCAGTTCTTC; CDR3: CASSLGTSGIYNEQFF
length: 15; V: TRBV28; D: -; size: -; J: TRBJ1-2; DNA: TGTGCCAGCAGTCTGCCTACAGGGTTAAGCTATGGCTACACCTTC; CDR3: CASSLPTGLSYGYTF
length: 15; V: TRBV15; D: TRBD1; size: -; J: TRBJ2-2; DNA: TGTGCCACCAGTACCGGGACAGGGGCCACCGGGGAGCTGTTTTTT; CDR3: CATSTGTGATGELFF
length: 14; V: TRBV5-1; D: -; size: few; J: TRBJ2-7; DNA: TGCGCCAGCAGCGCCCGGGAGTCCTCCTACGAGCAGTACTTC; CDR3: CASSARESSYEQYF
length: 16; V: TRBV30; D: TRBD1; size: -; J: TRBJ2-3; DNA: TGTGCCTGGGGACAGGGGACTTTTAGCGGACAAGATACGCAGTATTTT; CDR3: CAWGQGTFSGQDTQYF